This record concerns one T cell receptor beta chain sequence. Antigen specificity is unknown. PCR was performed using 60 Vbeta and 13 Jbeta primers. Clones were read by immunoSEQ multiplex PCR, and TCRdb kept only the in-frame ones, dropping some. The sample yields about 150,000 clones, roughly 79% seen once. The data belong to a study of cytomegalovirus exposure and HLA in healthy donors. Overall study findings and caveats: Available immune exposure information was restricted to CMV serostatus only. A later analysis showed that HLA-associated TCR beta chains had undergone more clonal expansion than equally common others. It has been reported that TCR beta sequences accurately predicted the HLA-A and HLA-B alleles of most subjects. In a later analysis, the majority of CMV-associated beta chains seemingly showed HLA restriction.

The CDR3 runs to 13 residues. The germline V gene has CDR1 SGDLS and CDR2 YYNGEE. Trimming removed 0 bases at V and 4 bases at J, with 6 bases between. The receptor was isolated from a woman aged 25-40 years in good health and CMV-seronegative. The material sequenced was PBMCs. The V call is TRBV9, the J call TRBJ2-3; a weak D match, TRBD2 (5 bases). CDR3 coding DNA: TGTGCCAGCAGCGTAGGACTACCAGATACGCAGTATTTT. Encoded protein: CASSVGLPDTQYF.